This passage covers 26 T cell receptor beta chains from one sample sequenced in a study of blood T cell repertoires in COVID-19 (dated by TCRdb to 2018 to 2021). Preparation of the library involved the immunoSEQ multiplex PCR assay. The table comes from immuneACCESS by way of TCRdb, which keeps in-frame sequences with V and J called. Part of the clones is missing from these tables; in studies checked, under half for an unresolved V gene and the rest for unknown reasons. A total of about 100,000 clones appear in this sample, around 87% of them only once. The ten largest clones represent 2.5% to 3.5% of the sample. The specimen sequenced was peripheral blood. These receptors were obtained from a man aged 50 to 60 with active or convalescent COVID-19.

This chain joins TRBV7-9 and TRBJ2-3; 9 bases align to TRBD2. Germline V CDR1 and CDR2: SEHNR, FQNEAQ (reference sequence). This CDR3 region has 14 residues. With 6 bases clipped from V and 2 bases from J, the junction kept 3 bases outside the gene matches. Here the CDR3 reads CASRRGGATDTQYF. CDR3 sequence (DNA): TGTGCCAGCAGGCGCGGGGGGGCCACAGATACGCAGTATTTT. Based on the CDR3 plus reference TRBV7-9 and TRBJ2-3, the full variable domain is DTGVSQNPRHKITKRGQNVTFRCDPISEHNRLYWYRQTLGQGPEFLTYFQNEAQLEKSRLLSDRFSAERPKGSFSTLEIQRTEQGDSAMYLCASRRGGATDTQYFGPGTRLTVL.

The J gene is TRBJ2-3, the V gene TRBV7-2; maybe TRBD2 (5 bases). Germline CDR1 reads SGHTA; CDR2 reads FQGNSA. V shed 5 bases and J shed 2 bases, with 14 bases lying between them. The CDR3 extends over 15 amino acids. The CDR3 region is CASSPRAENTDTQYF. The CDR3 bases are TGTGCCAGCAGCCCGCGGGCCGAGAACACAGATACGCAGTATTTT.

The V and J genes are TRBV2 and TRBJ2-1; perhaps TRBD1 as D (6 bases). The CDR3 sequence is 15 residues long. V dropped 4 bases and J dropped 2 bases, with 12 bases sitting between them. The germline V gene has CDR1 SNHLY and CDR2 FYNNEI. The CDR3 region is CASSARTVPYNEQFF. The CDR3 DNA reads as TGTGCCAGCAGTGCCCGGACAGTTCCCTACAATGAGCAGTTCTTC.

The J gene is TRBJ2-2, the V gene TRBV10-3; 7 bases fit TRBD1. With V trimmed by 6 bases and J by 3 bases, 7 bases remained unmatched. Germline CDR1 ENHRY, CDR2 SYGVKD. The CDR3 has 15 amino acids. The CDR3 protein is CAISPGQPDTGELFF. As DNA, the CDR3 is TGTGCCATCAGCCCGGGACAGCCGGACACCGGGGAGCTGTTTTTT.

For this clone: The identical CDR3 is also encoded by other nucleotide sequences in the sample. This chain joins TRBV4-3 and TRBJ2-1; 7 nucleotides line up with TRBD1. V lost 0 bases to trimming and J lost 9 bases; unmatched junction nucleotides: 5. Germline CDR1 and CDR2: LGHNA and YSLEER. The CDR3 loop spans 14 amino acids. CDR3 sequence: CASSQDTGVGEQFF. CDR3 bases: TGCGCCAGCAGCCAAGATACAGGGGTCGGTGAGCAGTTCTTC.

This clone was counted between two and nine times. The rearrangement uses TRBV30 and TRBJ2-7; a possible D gene is TRBD1 (6 bases). The length of the CDR3 is 15 residues. Trimming cost V 2 bases and J 0 bases, with 14 bases left between them. Germline V gene sequence: CDR1 GTSNPN, CDR2 SVGIG (reference sequence). This CDR3 is CAWSLRQALSYEQYF. The CDR3 nucleotides read TGTGCCTGGAGTCTACGACAGGCCCTCTCCTACGAGCAGTACTTC. The full variable domain, rest sourced from reference TRBV30 and TRBJ2-7, is SQTIHQWPATLVQPVGSPLSLECTVEGTSNPNLYWYRQAAGRGLQLLFYSVGIGQISSEVPQNLSASRPQDRQFILSSKKLLLSDSGFYLCAWSLRQALSYEQYFGPGTRLTVT.

The chain couples TRBV3-1 (or the pseudogene TRBV3-2) to TRBJ1-1, with D uncertain. CDR1 and CDR2 from the germline V gene are LGHDT and YNNKEL (reference sequence). V lost 3 bases and J 10 bases, leaving 21 bases between the germline ends. CDR3 length equals 15 residues. The CDR3 region is CASSQPSGGSARAFF. CDR3 DNA: TGTGCCAGCAGCCAGCCCTCGGGCGGGTCCGCTCGAGCTTTCTTT.

The CDR3 region is CASSPPTGQGYGYTF. The CDR3 DNA reads as TGTGCCAGCAGCCCCCCGACAGGGCAGGGCTATGGCTACACCTTC. The rearrangement uses TRBV5-4 and TRBJ1-2, with 7 bases identical to TRBD1. In germline, CDR1 is SGHNT, CDR2 YYREEE (reference sequence). J gave up 4 bases and V 4 bases, and 10 bases lay outside the gene matches. The CDR3 is made up of 15 amino acids.

This rearrangement joins TRBV3-1 (or the pseudogene TRBV3-2) to TRBJ1-2; 9 positions match TRBD1. The CDR3 sequence is 15 residues long. J was trimmed by 8 bases and V by 0 bases; bases with no gene match: 7. Per the germline V gene, CDR1 is LGHDT and CDR2 is YNNKEL (reference sequence). For the CDR3, the DNA is TGTGCCAGCAGCCAAGAGGGGGGACAGGGTGGCGGCTACACCTTC. This sequence encodes CASSQEGGQGGGYTF.

This clone has a handful of counts. The chain uses TRBV12-3 or TRBV12-4 and TRBJ1-1; D gene unclear. V was shortened by 5 bases and J by 6 bases, with 10 bases between the two germline ends. The CDR3 extends over 12 amino acids. As DNA, the CDR3 is TGTGCCAGCAGTCAATACGGTGCTGAAGCTTTCTTT. Its translation: CASSQYGAEAFF.

This sequence joins TRBV28 and TRBJ2-1; 7 nucleotides line up with TRBD2. After removal of 2 bases from V and 9 bases from J, the junction contained 7 bases not matched to a gene. Germline CDR1 MDHEN, CDR2 SYDVKM. The CDR3 totals 14 residues. Written as DNA, the CDR3 is TGTGCCAGCAGTTTAGGCGGGGAGGGCAGTGAGCAGTTCTTC. Translating it yields CASSLGGEGSEQFF.

This chain links TRBV27 with TRBJ2-7; possibly TRBD1 for D (5 bases). There are 15 residues in the CDR3. Per the germline V gene, CDR1 is MNHEY and CDR2 is SMNVEV (reference sequence). V lost 3 bases and J lost 2, with 14 bases in between. CDR3 DNA: TGTGCCAGCAGTTTTAAGGGGTCTGGCACCTACGAGCAGTACTTC. It yields the protein CASSFKGSGTYEQYF.

This clone has just a few counts. The rearrangement links TRBV6-6 to TRBJ1-4, with D maybe TRBD1 (6 bases). This CDR3 spans 16 amino acids. Per the germline V gene, CDR1 is MNHNY and CDR2 is SVGAGI (reference sequence). V was pared by 0 bases and J by 7 bases, with 15 bases between. The CDR3 nucleotides are TGTGCCAGCAGTTACTCCGAGACAGGATTAGGTGAAAAACTGTTTTTT. The encoded protein is CASSYSETGLGEKLFF.

The chain links TRBV9 to TRBJ2-5; no firm D call. Looked up from germline, CDR1 is SGDLS and CDR2 is YYNGEE. This CDR3 comprises 12 residues. V was trimmed by 0 bases and J by 5 bases, leaving 5 bases between them. The CDR3 sequence is CASSVGAETQYF. Here the CDR3 DNA reads TGTGCCAGCAGCGTAGGGGCCGAGACCCAGTACTTC.

This chain joins TRBV28 and TRBJ1-2, with 7 bases lining up with TRBD1. This CDR3 contains 15 residues. Trimming cost V 4 bases and J 6 bases; bases outside gene matches: 11. Germline CDR1 is MDHEN and CDR2 is SYDVKM. CDR3 sequence (DNA): TGTGCCAGCAGTTCCCCGGCACAGGGGTTGGATGGCTACACCTTC. Its translation is CASSSPAQGLDGYTF.

The chain recombines TRBV7-6 with TRBJ2-5, with 7 positions matching TRBD2. Germline V gene sequence: CDR1 SGHVS, CDR2 FNYEAQ. Trimming took 1 base from V and 3 from J; bases not matched to a gene: 2. The CDR3 covers 14 residues. Here the CDR3 reads CASSLGSGEETQYF. CDR3 DNA: TGTGCCAGCAGCTTAGGAAGCGGGGAAGAGACCCAGTACTTC.

The CDR3 spells CASSYPETNEKLFF. The CDR3 nucleotides are TGTGCCAGCAGTTACCCGGAGACTAATGAAAAACTGTTTTTT. The V and J genes are TRBV6-6 and TRBJ1-4; D unclear. Germline V gene lookup returns CDR1 MNHNY and CDR2 SVGAGI (reference sequence). With 2 bases removed from V and 2 bases from J, the gap between germline ends came to 6 bases. The CDR3 has 14 residues.

This clone was detected a few times. J is TRBJ2-2 and V is TRBV10-3; unclear D gene. This CDR3 is built from 14 residues. Germline-derived CDR1 and CDR2 are ENHRY and SYGVKD. The V end lost 10 bases, the J end lost 11 bases, and 23 bases lay between the germline ends. The CDR3 reads CATSYGPPEVELFF. The CDR3 DNA is TGTGCCACAAGCTACGGCCCTCCTGAGGTCGAGCTGTTTTTT.

The chain combines TRBV18 with TRBJ2-2; D is uncertain. CDR3 length: 13 amino acids. Germline CDR1 is KGHSH and CDR2 is LQKENI. V shed 3 bases and J shed 5 bases, with 7 bases lying between them. The CDR3 here is CASSPYSTGELFF. DNA of the CDR3: TGTGCCAGCTCACCTTACAGTACCGGGGAGCTGTTTTTT.

The genes are TRBV4-1 and TRBJ2-3; 7 bases map to TRBD2. The V and J ends lost 4 bases and 3 bases, in that order; junction bases with no gene match: 4. This CDR3 contains 14 residues. The germline V gene has CDR1 MGHRA and CDR2 YSYEKL. The CDR3 reads CASSLGLGTDTQYF. CDR3 bases: TGCGCCAGCAGCCTAGGACTAGGTACAGATACGCAGTATTTT.

The genes are TRBV2 and TRBJ1-2; 7 bases align to TRBD1. Per the germline V gene, CDR1 is SNHLY and CDR2 is FYNNEI. The junction had 8 bases not matched to a gene; V was cut back by 6 bases and J by 7 bases. The CDR3 sequence is 13 residues long. CDR3 protein: CASRGTGDIGYTF. As DNA, the CDR3 is TGTGCCAGCAGAGGAACAGGGGATATTGGCTACACCTTC.

Here the CDR3 DNA reads TGTGCCAGCAGCTTAAACTCCTTCGGGGACTATGGCTACACCTTC. Amino acid sequence: CASSLNSFGDYGYTF. The chain recombines TRBV7-9 with TRBJ1-2; no clear D. Per the germline V gene, CDR1 is SEHNR and CDR2 is FQNEAQ (reference sequence). The V end lost 2 bases, the J end lost 3 bases, and 13 bases lay between the germline ends. The CDR3 length is 15 residues. The entire variable domain, with the rest obtained from reference TRBV7-9 and TRBJ1-2, is as follows: DTGVSQNPRHKITKRGQNVTFRCDPISEHNRLYWYRQTLGQGPEFLTYFQNEAQLEKSRLLSDRFSAERPKGSFSTLEIQRTEQGDSAMYLCASSLNSFGDYGYTFGSGTRLTVV.

This chain connects TRBV7-8 to TRBJ1-2; D not certain. The V end lost 4 bases, the J end lost 8 bases, and 11 bases lay between the germline ends. Looked up from germline, CDR1 is SGHVS and CDR2 is FQNEAQ. The length of the CDR3 is 12 residues. The CDR3 is CASSSERSGYTF. CDR3 nucleotide sequence: TGTGCCAGCAGCTCGGAGCGTTCGGGCTACACCTTC.

This chain uses TRBV3-1 (or the pseudogene TRBV3-2) with TRBJ1-1; 7 bases are shared with TRBD1. CDR1 and CDR2 from the germline V gene are LGHDT and YNNKEL (reference sequence). The V and J ends lost 5 bases and 0 bases, in that order; junction bases with no gene match: 3. The CDR3 is 14 residues long. The CDR3 DNA is TGTGCCAGCAGCAAGGGACAGTTGAACACTGAAGCTTTCTTT. Translation gives CASSKGQLNTEAFF.

This clone was seen once. As DNA, the CDR3 is TGTGCCAGCAGCCAAGGAGATGTGAACGGGGAGCTGTTTTTT. Its protein product is CASSQGDVNGELFF. The chain has TRBV3-1 (or the pseudogene TRBV3-2) and TRBJ2-2; D is unclear. The ends were cut back, 1 base at V and 7 bases at J, with 10 bases in the middle. Germline CDR1 and CDR2: LGHDT and YNNKEL (reference sequence). The CDR3 covers 14 residues.

This rearrangement joins TRBV5-4 to TRBJ2-5; 8 positions match TRBD2. The V and J ends lost 3 bases and 3 bases, in that order; junction bases with no gene match: 13. Germline V lookup: CDR1 SGHNT, CDR2 YYREEE (reference sequence). CDR3 length: 17 residues. CDR3 nucleotides: TGTGCCAGCAGCTCCGTTGGGGCGGGGGGCTCAAAAGAGACCCAGTACTTC. Translated, it gives CASSSVGAGGSKETQYF.